This T cell receptor (beta chain) appears in the sequencing data of a study of blood T cell repertoires in COVID-19 (dated by TCRdb to about 2020). About the full investigation: Samples from collaborators originated in the United States, Italy and Spain and spanned both the acute and convalescent phases of COVID-19. The prospective study material was composed of cDNA or gDNA derived from T cells, B-cell-depleted T cells, or PBMCs. Deeply sampled blood TCRbeta repertoires from subjects exposed to, actively infected with, or recovered from COVID-19 were included in the dataset. The repertoires were made available in a free public database intended to serve as a resource for research on the immune response to SARS-CoV-2. Samples were obtained from the ongoing ImmuneRACE study (first 160 participants) and from roughly 1,300 subjects provided by 6 global collaborators. The sample metadata nearly always contained a de-identified subject ID, COVID-19 status, age in years and sex. Where available, HLA class I and class II types were obtained from metadata supplied by the sample provider rather than from assay-based typing.

Comments on this clone: Its antigen remains undetermined. No base quality values were provided; no much bigger clone lies one nucleotide off.

The investigation overall reported the following: The quantity of clinical and demographic metadata differed by source and by participant and was supplied without curation.

TCRbeta CDR3 regions were amplified from genomic DNA using the immunoSEQ Assay, a bias-controlled multiplex PCR. In the authors' own workflow: The number of nucleated cells in each sample was estimated from the amplification of reference gene primers within the assay. To quantify the absolute abundance of each unique TCRbeta CDR3 rearrangement, sequence reads were collapsed and filtered. For each sample, productive Simpson clonality was calculated as the square root of Simpson's diversity index over productive rearrangements. The table comes from immuneACCESS by way of TCRdb, which keeps in-frame sequences with V and J called. Part of the clones is missing from these tables; in studies checked, under half for an unresolved V gene and the rest for unknown reasons. V and J calls and clone size follow that table, whereas D and trimming were derived from the DNA. For this sample the table gives 250,000 to 300,000 clones, of which around 88% were detected only once. 5.5% to 8% of the sample rests with the top ten.

The CDR3 starts with the cysteine, ends with the phenylalanine, and has 14 residues. Only the CDR3 region is kept as DNA, spanning 42 bases read in frame from base 1. CDR1 and CDR2 are read off the germline V gene as MNHEY and SVGAGI. The junction shows trimming of 4 bases on V and 2 bases on J, plus 11 bases between the germline ends. Another Seattle source contributed samples from volunteer blood donors who had recovered from COVID-19. Each collaborating institution followed its own protocols to collect whole blood in K2EDTA tubes. For TCRbeta analysis, collaborators shipped samples as frozen whole blood, isolated PBMCs, or DNA extracted from either of those sample types.

The sequencing input was peripheral blood. The TCR sequence derives from a young woman who had recovered from COVID-19. In this chain, TRBV6-5 is recombined with TRBJ1-2; too little of a D gene remains to name it. The nucleotide sequence is given as TGTGCCAGCAGTTTTGTTTCGGGAAACTATGGCTACACCTTC. This sequence encodes CASSFVSGNYGYTF.